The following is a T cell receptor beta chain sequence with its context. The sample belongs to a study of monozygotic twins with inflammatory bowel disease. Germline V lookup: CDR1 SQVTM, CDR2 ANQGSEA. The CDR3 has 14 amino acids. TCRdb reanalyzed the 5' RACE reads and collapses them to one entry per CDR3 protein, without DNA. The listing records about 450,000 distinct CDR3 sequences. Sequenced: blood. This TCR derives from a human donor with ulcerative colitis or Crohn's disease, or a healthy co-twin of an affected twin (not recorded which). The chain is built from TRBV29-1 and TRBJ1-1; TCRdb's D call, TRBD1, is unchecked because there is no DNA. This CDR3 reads CSASKTGADTEAFF.